The 20 T cell receptor beta chains below were found in one sample sequenced in a study of blood T cell repertoires in COVID-19. Method: immunoSEQ multiplex PCR; TCRdb's copy keeps in-frame clones and lacks some. The repertoire has tens of thousands of clones, approximately 78% of them found once; the top ten carry around 14%. Input material: peripheral blood. The receptors come from a human donor with acute or convalescent COVID-19. The donor label of this sample is uncertain.

The chain recombines TRBV6-2 or TRBV6-3 with TRBJ2-7; D is unresolved. The CDR3 length is 15 residues. From germline, CDR1 is MNHEY and CDR2 SVGEGT. V was shortened by 2 bases and J by 2 bases, with 13 bases between the two germline ends. The CDR3 region has the DNA TGTGCCAGCAGTTACGGCGGCGCTCTAACCTACGAGCAGTACTTC. Translated: CASSYGGALTYEQYF.

A few counts support this clone. The J gene is TRBJ1-1, the V gene TRBV7-2; a weak D match, TRBD1 (6 bases). Trimming took 1 base from V and 8 from J, leaving 8 bases between them. The CDR3 is made up of 12 amino acids. Germline V lookup: CDR1 SGHTA, CDR2 FQGNSA. Here the CDR3 reads CASSLGGPEAFF. CDR3 DNA: TGTGCCAGCAGCTTAGGGGGGCCCGAAGCTTTCTTT.

This chain uses TRBV3-1 (or the pseudogene TRBV3-2) with TRBJ2-7; TRBD2 aligns across 7 bases. Germline CDR1 and CDR2: LGHDT and YNNKEL (reference sequence). The CDR3 extends over 13 amino acids. Losses at the gene ends were 1 base for V and 6 bases for J; bases not matched to a gene: 3. CDR3 amino acids: CASSQGGGVEQYF. The CDR3 DNA reads TGTGCCAGCAGCCAAGGGGGGGGAGTCGAGCAGTACTTC.

This clone was seen a few times. The chain recombines TRBV3-1 (or the pseudogene TRBV3-2) with TRBJ2-7, with unresolved D. The CDR3 is 15 residues long. Trimming removed 2 bases at V and 2 bases at J, with 13 bases between. The germline V gene encodes CDR1 LGHDT and CDR2 YNNKEL (reference sequence). This chain's CDR3 is CASSQSIPIPYEQYF. The CDR3 DNA follows: TGTGCCAGCAGCCAATCAATTCCAATCCCCTACGAGCAGTACTTC.

The chain is built from TRBV5-1 and TRBJ2-1; the match to TRBD2 covers 14 bases. The length of the CDR3 is 17 residues. Germline V lookup: CDR1 SGHRS, CDR2 YFSETQ. J gave up 9 bases and V 3 bases, and 11 bases lay outside the gene matches. For the CDR3, the DNA is TGCGCCAGCAGCTCCCAAGGACTAGCGGGAGGCGGGAGTGAGCAGTTCTTC. Translated: CASSSQGLAGGGSEQFF.

The chain has TRBV12-3 or TRBV12-4 and TRBJ2-3; TRBD2 aligns across 9 bases. This CDR3 has 13 residues. V gave up 8 bases and J gave up 1 base; unmatched junction bases: 1. The CDR3, as DNA: TGTGCCAGCCGGACTAGCGGCACAGATACGCAGTATTTT. Encoded protein: CASRTSGTDTQYF.

This chain connects TRBV11-2 to TRBJ2-3; possible D gene TRBD2, 5 bases. V was trimmed by 0 bases and J by 9 bases, leaving 16 bases between them. The germline V gene has CDR1 SGHAT and CDR2 FQNNGV. The CDR3 covers 15 residues. The CDR3 protein is CASSLESSSGGTQYF. The CDR3 DNA reads as TGTGCCAGCAGCTTAGAAAGTAGCAGCGGCGGCACGCAGTATTTT.

The chain combines TRBV29-1 with TRBJ2-5; 12 bases align to TRBD1. Germline assignment: CDR1 SQVTM and CDR2 ANQGSEA. CDR3 size: 15 residues. The trim removed 6 bases at V and 4 bases at J, leaving 9 bases unmatched. The CDR3: CSVATGQGAGETQYF. CDR3 nucleotides: TGCAGCGTAGCCACGGGACAGGGGGCAGGAGAGACCCAGTACTTC. The full variable domain, with the rest looked up from reference TRBV29-1 and TRBJ2-5, is SAVISQKPSRDICQRGTSLTIQCQVDSQVTMMFWYRQQPGQSLTLIATANQGSEATYESGFVIDKFPISRPNLTFSTLTVSNMSPEDSSIYLCSVATGQGAGETQYFGPGTRLLVL.

The chain couples TRBV4-3 to TRBJ2-2, with TRBD2 as a possible D gene (5 bases). From germline, CDR1 is LGHNA and CDR2 YSLEER. The CDR3 loop spans 18 amino acids. Trimming shortened V by 1 base and J by 6 bases, and 21 bases separated the two germline ends. CDR3 bases: TGCGCCAGCAGCCAAGTTGAGATCCGGGGTGGGGTGGCCGGGGAGCTGTTTTTT. It translates to CASSQVEIRGGVAGELFF.

This clone showed up just once. The chain links TRBV4-1 to TRBJ2-1; D uncertain. Looked up from germline, CDR1 is MGHRA and CDR2 is YSYEKL. V was pared by 1 base and J by 2 bases, with 6 bases between. The CDR3 runs 14 residues. CDR3 residues: CASSQGLAYNEQFF. The CDR3 DNA sequence: TGCGCCAGCAGCCAAGGGCTAGCCTACAATGAGCAGTTCTTC.

This chain joins TRBV2 and TRBJ2-1; 9 bases map to TRBD2. The CDR3 loop spans 15 amino acids. V lost 6 bases and J lost 8; bases outside the gene matches: 11. The germline V gene encodes CDR1 SNHLY and CDR2 FYNNEI. CDR3 amino acids: CASREGLAGMDEQFF. The CDR3 nucleotides read TGTGCCAGCAGAGAGGGGCTAGCGGGAATGGATGAGCAGTTCTTC.

The chain uses TRBV20-1 and TRBJ1-5; no firm D call. This CDR3 spans 14 amino acids. Between the trimmed V and J ends, which lost 3 bases and 0 bases, there was a span of 9 bases. Germline assignment: CDR1 DFQATT and CDR2 SNEGSKA (reference sequence). The CDR3 nucleotides are TGCAGTGCTAGTGTTACAAATAGCAATCAGCCCCAGCATTTT. Translating it yields CSASVTNSNQPQHF.

J is TRBJ2-7 and V is TRBV11-3, with 7 positions matching TRBD1. Germline V gives CDR1 SGHNT, CDR2 YENEEA. The CDR3 runs to 17 residues. J gave up 0 bases and V 4 bases, and 12 bases lay outside the gene matches. For the CDR3, the DNA is TGTGCCAGCAGCTCCCCATGGGGGACAGTGGGCTCCTACGAGCAGTACTTC. It translates to CASSSPWGTVGSYEQYF.

Written as DNA, the CDR3 is TGTGCCACCAGTGATACTTGGGACAGTGGGGCCGGGGAGCTGTTTTTT. The encoded protein is CATSDTWDSGAGELFF. V is TRBV24-1 and J is TRBJ2-2; 7 bases align to TRBD1. Germline CDR1 is KGHDR and CDR2 is SFDVKD. J lost 6 bases, V lost 3 bases, and 9 bases had no gene match. CDR3 length: 16 amino acids.

This chain joins TRBV12-3 or TRBV12-4 and TRBJ1-5; maybe TRBD1 (5 bases). Trimming took 3 bases from V and 7 from J, leaving 10 bases between them. The CDR3 contains 13 residues. CDR3 amino acids: CASSLGGRQPQHF. The CDR3, as DNA: TGTGCCAGCAGTTTGGGGGGTCGGCAGCCCCAGCATTTT.

The chain employs TRBV5-5 and TRBJ1-2, with 7 bases identical to TRBD1. This CDR3 is built from 14 residues. J gave up 8 bases and V 0 bases, and 7 bases lay outside the gene matches. Per germline, CDR1 SGHKS and CDR2 YYEKEE (reference sequence). CDR3 sequence: CASSLEGQGVGYTF. The CDR3 bases are TGTGCCAGCAGCTTGGAAGGGCAGGGGGTAGGCTACACCTTC.

The rearrangement uses TRBV24-1 and TRBJ1-5; maybe TRBD1 (6 bases). Germline V CDR1 and CDR2: KGHDR, SFDVKD. V was pared by 6 bases and J by 6 bases, with 14 bases between. This CDR3 comprises 14 residues. The CDR3 DNA reads TGTGCCACCAGTATTACCGGGACACTTCAGCCCCAGCATTTT. Translation: CATSITGTLQPQHF.

The chain employs TRBV28 and TRBJ1-5, with TRBD1 identical over 9 bases. V lost 5 bases, J lost 10 bases, and 9 bases stayed unmatched. Germline V gene data show CDR1 as MDHEN and CDR2 as SYDVKM. The CDR3 loop spans 14 amino acids. CDR3 region: CASSPGQGRVPQHF. As DNA, the CDR3 is TGTGCCAGCAGTCCCGGACAGGGGAGGGTACCCCAGCATTTT.

The J gene is TRBJ1-3, the V gene TRBV5-6; no clear D gene. CDR1 and CDR2 (germline): SGHDT, YYEEEE. The V gene lost 5 bases and the J gene lost 0 bases, with 9 bases spanning the gap. This CDR3 has 14 amino acids. This CDR3 reads CASRLQLSGNTIYF. The CDR3 DNA reads as TGTGCCAGCAGATTACAGCTCTCTGGAAACACCATATATTTT. Full variable domain (missing parts from reference TRBV5-6 and TRBJ1-3): DAGVTQSPTHLIKTRGQQVTLRCSPKSGHDTVSWYQQALGQGPQFIFQYYEEEERQRGNFPDRFSGHQFPNYSSELNVNALLLGDSALYLCASRLQLSGNTIYFGEGSWLTVV.

This clone has a handful of counts. CDR3 amino acids: CASSLIASTDTQYF. Written as DNA, the CDR3 is TGTGCCAGCAGCTTAATAGCGAGCACAGATACGCAGTATTTT. The gene calls are TRBV7-9 and TRBJ2-3, with D maybe TRBD2 (5 bases). V lost 2 bases, J lost 0 bases, and 6 bases lay in between. This CDR3 region has 14 residues. Germline CDR1 is SEHNR and CDR2 is FQNEAQ (reference sequence).